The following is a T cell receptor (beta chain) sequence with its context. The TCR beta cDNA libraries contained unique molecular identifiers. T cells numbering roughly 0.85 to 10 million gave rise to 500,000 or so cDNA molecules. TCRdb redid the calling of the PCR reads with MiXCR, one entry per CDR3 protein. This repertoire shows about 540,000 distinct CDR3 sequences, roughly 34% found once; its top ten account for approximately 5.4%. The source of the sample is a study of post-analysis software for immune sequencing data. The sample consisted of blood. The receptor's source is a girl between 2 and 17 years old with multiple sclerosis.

The CDR3 region is CASSLRQKGDTQYF. The CDR3 coding sequence is TGTGCCAGCAGCTTACGGCAGAAGGGAGATACGCAGTATTTT. The chain has TRBV11-2 and TRBJ2-3; D gene unclear. Germline lookup yields CDR1 SGHAT and CDR2 FQNNGV. The V end lost 2 bases, the J end lost 5 bases, and 11 bases lay between the germline ends. The CDR3 is made up of 14 amino acids.